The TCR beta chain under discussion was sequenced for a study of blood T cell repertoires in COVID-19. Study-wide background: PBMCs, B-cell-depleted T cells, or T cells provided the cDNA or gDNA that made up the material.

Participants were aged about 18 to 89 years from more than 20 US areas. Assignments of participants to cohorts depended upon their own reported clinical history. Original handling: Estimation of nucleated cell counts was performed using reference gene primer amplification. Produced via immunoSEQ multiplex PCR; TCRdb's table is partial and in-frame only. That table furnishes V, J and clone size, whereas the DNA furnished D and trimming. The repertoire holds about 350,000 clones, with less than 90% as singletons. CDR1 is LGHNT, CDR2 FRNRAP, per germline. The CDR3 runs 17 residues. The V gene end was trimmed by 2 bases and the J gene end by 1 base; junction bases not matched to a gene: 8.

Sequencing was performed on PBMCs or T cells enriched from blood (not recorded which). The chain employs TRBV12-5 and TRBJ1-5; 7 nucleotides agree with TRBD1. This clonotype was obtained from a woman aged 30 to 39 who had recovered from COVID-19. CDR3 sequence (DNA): TGTGCTAGTGGTTTGACGGGACAGACAACGAGCAATCAGCCCCAGCATTTT. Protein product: CASGLTGQTTSNQPQHF.